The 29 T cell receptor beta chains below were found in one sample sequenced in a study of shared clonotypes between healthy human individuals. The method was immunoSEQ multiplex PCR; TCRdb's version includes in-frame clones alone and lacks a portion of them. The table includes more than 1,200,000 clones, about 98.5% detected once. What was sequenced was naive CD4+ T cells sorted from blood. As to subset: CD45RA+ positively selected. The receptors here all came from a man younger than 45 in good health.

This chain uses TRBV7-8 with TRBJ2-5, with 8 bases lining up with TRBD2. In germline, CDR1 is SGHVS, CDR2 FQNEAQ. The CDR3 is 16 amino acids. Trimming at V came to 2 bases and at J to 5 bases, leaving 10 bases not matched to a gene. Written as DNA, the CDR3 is TGTGCCAGCAGCTTACCTCCTGGCGGGAGGCGGGAGACCCAGTACTTC. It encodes CASSLPPGGRRETQYF.

The CDR3: CASSPRGTGNEQYF. As DNA, the CDR3 is TGTGCCAGCAGCCCACGCGGGACAGGGAACGAGCAGTACTTC. J is TRBJ2-7 and V is TRBV4-2, with 9 bases fitting TRBD1. Unmatched junction bases numbered 6, after V lost 4 bases and J lost 5 bases. Germline lookup yields CDR1 LGHNA and CDR2 YNFKEQ. The CDR3 is made up of 14 amino acids.

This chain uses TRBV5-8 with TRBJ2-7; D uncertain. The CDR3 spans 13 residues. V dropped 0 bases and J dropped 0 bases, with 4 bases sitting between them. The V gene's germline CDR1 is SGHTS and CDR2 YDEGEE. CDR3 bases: TGTGCCAGCAGCTTGGGCTCCTCCTACGAGCAGTACTTC. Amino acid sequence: CASSLGSSYEQYF. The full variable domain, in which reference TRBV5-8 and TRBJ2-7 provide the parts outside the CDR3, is EAGVTQSPTHLIKTRGQQATLRCSPISGHTSVYWYQQALGLGLQFLLWYDEGEERNRGNFPPRFSGRQFPNYSSELNVNALELEDSALYLCASSLGSSYEQYFGPGTRLTVT.

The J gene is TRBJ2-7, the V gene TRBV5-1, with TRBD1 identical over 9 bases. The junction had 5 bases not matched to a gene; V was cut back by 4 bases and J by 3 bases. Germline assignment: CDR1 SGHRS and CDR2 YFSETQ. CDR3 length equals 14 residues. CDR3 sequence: CASSHGTGNYEQYF. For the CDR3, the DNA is TGCGCCAGCAGCCATGGGACAGGGAACTACGAGCAGTACTTC.

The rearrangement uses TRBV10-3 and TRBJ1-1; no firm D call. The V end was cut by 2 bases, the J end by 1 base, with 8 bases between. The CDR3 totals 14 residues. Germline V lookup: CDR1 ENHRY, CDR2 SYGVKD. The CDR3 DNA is TGTGCCATCAGTGAGGGACGGCAGAACACTGAAGCTTTCTTT. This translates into CAISEGRQNTEAFF.

CDR3 sequence (DNA): TGTGCCAGCCTGGGACTAGCGGGAAGTGAGCAGTTCTTC. Translating gives CASLGLAGSEQFF. The chain couples TRBV2 to TRBJ2-1; 13 bases map to TRBD2. The V segment lost 8 bases and the J segment 9 bases; nucleotides outside the gene matches: 4. This CDR3 spans 13 amino acids. Germline values: CDR1 SNHLY, CDR2 FYNNEI. Full variable domain (outside the CDR3, taken from reference TRBV2 and TRBJ2-1): EPEVTQTPSHQVTQMGQEVILRCVPISNHLYFYWYRQILGQKVEFLVSFYNNEISEKSEIFDDQFSVERPDGSNFTLKIRSTKLEDSAMYFCASLGLAGSEQFFGPGTRLTVL.

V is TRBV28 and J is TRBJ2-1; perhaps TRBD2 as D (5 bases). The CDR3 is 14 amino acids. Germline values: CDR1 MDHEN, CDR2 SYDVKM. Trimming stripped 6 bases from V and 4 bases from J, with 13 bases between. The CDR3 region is CASSRERRYNEQFF. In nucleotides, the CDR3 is TGTGCCAGCAGCCGGGAAAGGCGGTACAATGAGCAGTTCTTC.

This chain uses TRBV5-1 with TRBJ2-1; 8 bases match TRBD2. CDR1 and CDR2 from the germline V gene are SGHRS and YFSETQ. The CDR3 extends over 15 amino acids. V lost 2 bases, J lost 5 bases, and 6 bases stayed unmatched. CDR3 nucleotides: TGCGCCAGCAGCTTACGACTAGCGCAGGACAATGAGCAGTTCTTC. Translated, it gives CASSLRLAQDNEQFF.

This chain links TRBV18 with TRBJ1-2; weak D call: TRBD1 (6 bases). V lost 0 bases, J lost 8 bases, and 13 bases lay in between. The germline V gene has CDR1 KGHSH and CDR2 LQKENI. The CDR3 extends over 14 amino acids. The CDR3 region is CASSPPAGVGGYTF. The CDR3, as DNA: TGTGCCAGCTCACCACCCGCAGGGGTGGGCGGCTACACCTTC.

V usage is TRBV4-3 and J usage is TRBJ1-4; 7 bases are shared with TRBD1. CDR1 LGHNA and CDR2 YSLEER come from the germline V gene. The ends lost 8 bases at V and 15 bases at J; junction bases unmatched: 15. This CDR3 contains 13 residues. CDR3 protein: CASRRQGTRGMFF. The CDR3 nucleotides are TGCGCCAGCCGCCGACAGGGCACTCGGGGGATGTTTTTT.

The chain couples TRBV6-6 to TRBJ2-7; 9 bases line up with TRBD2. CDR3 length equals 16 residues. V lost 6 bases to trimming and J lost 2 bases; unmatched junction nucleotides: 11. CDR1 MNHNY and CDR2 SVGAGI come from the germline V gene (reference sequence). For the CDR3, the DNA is TGTGCCAGCAGCTCCCCGGGACTAGCTGGCGCCTACGAGCAGTACTTC. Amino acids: CASSSPGLAGAYEQYF.

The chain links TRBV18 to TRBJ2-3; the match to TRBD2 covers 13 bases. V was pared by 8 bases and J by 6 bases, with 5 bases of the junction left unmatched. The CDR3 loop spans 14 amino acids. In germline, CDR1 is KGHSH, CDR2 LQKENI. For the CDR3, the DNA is TGTGCCAGCGCGGGACTAGCGGGAATGGATACGCAGTATTTT. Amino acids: CASAGLAGMDTQYF. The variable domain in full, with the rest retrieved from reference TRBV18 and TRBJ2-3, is NAGVMQNPRHLVRRRGQEARLRCSPMKGHSHVYWYRQLPEEGLKFMVYLQKENIIDESGMPKERFSAEFPKEGPSILRIQQVVRGDSAAYFCASAGLAGMDTQYFGPGTRLTVL.

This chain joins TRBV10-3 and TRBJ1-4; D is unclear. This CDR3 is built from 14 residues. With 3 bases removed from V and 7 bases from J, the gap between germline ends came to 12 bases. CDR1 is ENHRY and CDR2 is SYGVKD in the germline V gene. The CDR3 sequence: CAISDPLLGEKLFF. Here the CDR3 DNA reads TGTGCCATCAGTGACCCCTTGTTGGGTGAAAAACTGTTTTTT.

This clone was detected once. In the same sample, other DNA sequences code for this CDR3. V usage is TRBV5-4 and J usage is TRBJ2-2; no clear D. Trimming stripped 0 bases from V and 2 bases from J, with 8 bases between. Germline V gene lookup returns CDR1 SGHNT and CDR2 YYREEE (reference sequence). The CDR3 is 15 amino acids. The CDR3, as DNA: TGTGCCAGCAGCTTGGAGGGCCCCAACACCGGGGAGCTGTTTTTT. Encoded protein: CASSLEGPNTGELFF.

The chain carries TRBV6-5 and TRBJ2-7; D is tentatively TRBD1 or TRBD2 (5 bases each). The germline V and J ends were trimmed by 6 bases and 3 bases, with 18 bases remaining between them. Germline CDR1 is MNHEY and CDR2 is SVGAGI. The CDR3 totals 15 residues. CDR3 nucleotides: TGTGCCAGCAGCCGAGGGCTAGGGGCGTTCTACGAGCAGTACTTC. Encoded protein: CASSRGLGAFYEQYF.

The CDR3 loop is CASSPGGGKADTQYF. CDR3 nucleotides: TGTGCCAGCAGCCCAGGGGGCGGGAAGGCAGATACGCAGTATTTT. The chain links TRBV7-3 to TRBJ2-3; TRBD1 agrees at 8 bases. After removal of 5 bases from V and 4 bases from J, the junction contained 8 bases not matched to a gene. The germline gives CDR1 SGHTA, CDR2 FQGTGA. This CDR3 region has 15 residues.

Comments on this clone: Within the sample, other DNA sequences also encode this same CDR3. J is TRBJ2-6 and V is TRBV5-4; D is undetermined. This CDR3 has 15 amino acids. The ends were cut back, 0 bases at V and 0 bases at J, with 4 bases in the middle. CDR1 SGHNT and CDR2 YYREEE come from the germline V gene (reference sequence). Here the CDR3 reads CASSLAGSGANVLTF. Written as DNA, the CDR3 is TGTGCCAGCAGCTTGGCCGGCTCTGGGGCCAACGTCCTGACTTTC.

The CDR3: CASSPTLLADTQYF. CDR3 DNA: TGTGCCAGCAGCCCTACACTGCTAGCAGATACGCAGTATTTT. The chain combines TRBV5-5 with TRBJ2-3; D call uncertain. V dropped 4 bases and J dropped 4 bases, with 13 bases sitting between them. Germline V CDR1 and CDR2: SGHKS, YYEKEE (reference sequence). This CDR3 comprises 14 residues.

The CDR3 spells CASSCRYNRDRDNEQFF. The CDR3 region has the DNA TGTGCCAGCAGCTGCCGATATAACCGGGACAGGGACAATGAGCAGTTCTTC. The chain couples TRBV21-1 to TRBJ2-1; the DNA was not compared with TRBD1, the D call given in the table. TRBV21-1 constitutes a pseudogene. This CDR3 is built from 17 residues.

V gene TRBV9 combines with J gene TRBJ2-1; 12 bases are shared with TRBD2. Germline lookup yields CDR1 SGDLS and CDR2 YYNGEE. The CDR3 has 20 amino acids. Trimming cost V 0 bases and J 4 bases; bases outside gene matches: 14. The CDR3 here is CASSVVESQWTSGIYNEQFF. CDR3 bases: TGTGCCAGCAGCGTAGTCGAGAGCCAGTGGACTAGCGGGATTTACAATGAGCAGTTCTTC. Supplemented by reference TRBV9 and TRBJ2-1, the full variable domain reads DSGVTQTPKHLITATGQRVTLRCSPRSGDLSVYWYQQSLDQGLQFLIQYYNGEERAKGNILERFSAQQFPDLHSELNLSSLELGDSALYFCASSVVESQWTSGIYNEQFFGPGTRLTVL.

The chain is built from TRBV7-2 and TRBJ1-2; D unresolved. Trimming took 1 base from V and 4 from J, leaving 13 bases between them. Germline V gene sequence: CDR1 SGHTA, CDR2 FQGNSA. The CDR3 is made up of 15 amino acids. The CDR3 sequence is CASSLEGRTSYGYTF. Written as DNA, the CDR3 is TGTGCCAGCAGCTTAGAAGGGAGAACATCCTATGGCTACACCTTC.

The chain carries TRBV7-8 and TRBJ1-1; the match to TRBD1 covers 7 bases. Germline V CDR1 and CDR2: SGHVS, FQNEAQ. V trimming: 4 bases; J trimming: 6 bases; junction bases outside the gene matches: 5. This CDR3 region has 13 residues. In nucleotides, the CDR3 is TGTGCCAGCAGCTCAAGGGGGCTGCCTGAAGCTTTCTTT. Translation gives CASSSRGLPEAFF.

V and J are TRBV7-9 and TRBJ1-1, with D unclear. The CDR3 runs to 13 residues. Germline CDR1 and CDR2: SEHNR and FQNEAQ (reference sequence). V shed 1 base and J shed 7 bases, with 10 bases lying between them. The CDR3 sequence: CASSLVGLGEAFF. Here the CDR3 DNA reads TGTGCCAGCAGCTTAGTAGGGTTGGGTGAAGCTTTCTTT.

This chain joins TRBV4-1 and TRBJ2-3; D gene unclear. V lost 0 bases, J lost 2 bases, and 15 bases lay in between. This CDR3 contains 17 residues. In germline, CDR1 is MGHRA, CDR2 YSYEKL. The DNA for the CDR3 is TGCGCCAGCAGCCAAGATCTCGCCATCCGATACACAGATACGCAGTATTTT. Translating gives CASSQDLAIRYTDTQYF.

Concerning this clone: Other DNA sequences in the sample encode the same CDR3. This CDR3 reads CASSSGQLQETQYF. The CDR3 DNA is TGTGCCAGCAGCTCGGGGCAACTACAAGAGACCCAGTACTTC. The gene calls are TRBV5-4 and TRBJ2-5; perhaps D is TRBD1 or TRBD2 (5 bases each). With 3 bases removed from V and 2 bases from J, the gap between germline ends came to 11 bases. The germline V gene has CDR1 SGHNT and CDR2 YYREEE (reference sequence). The CDR3 length is 14 residues.

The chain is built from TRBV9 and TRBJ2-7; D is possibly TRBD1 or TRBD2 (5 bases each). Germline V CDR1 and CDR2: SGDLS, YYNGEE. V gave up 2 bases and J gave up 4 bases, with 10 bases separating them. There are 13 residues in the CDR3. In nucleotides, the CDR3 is TGTGCCAGCAGCGTGGGGGAGAAGTACGAGCAGTACTTC. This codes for CASSVGEKYEQYF. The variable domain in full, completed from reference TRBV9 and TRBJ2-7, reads DSGVTQTPKHLITATGQRVTLRCSPRSGDLSVYWYQQSLDQGLQFLIQYYNGEERAKGNILERFSAQQFPDLHSELNLSSLELGDSALYFCASSVGEKYEQYFGPGTRLTVT.

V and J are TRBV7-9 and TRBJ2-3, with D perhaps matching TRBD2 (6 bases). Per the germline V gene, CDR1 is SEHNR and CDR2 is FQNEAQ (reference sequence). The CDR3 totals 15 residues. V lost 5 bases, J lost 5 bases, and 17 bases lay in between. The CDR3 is CASSPRASARDTQYF. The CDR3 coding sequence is TGTGCCAGCAGCCCCCGGGCTAGCGCCAGAGATACGCAGTATTTT. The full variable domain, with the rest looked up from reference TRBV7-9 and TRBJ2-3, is DTGVSQNPRHKITKRGQNVTFRCDPISEHNRLYWYRQTLGQGPEFLTYFQNEAQLEKSRLLSDRFSAERPKGSFSTLEIQRTEQGDSAMYLCASSPRASARDTQYFGPGTRLTVL.

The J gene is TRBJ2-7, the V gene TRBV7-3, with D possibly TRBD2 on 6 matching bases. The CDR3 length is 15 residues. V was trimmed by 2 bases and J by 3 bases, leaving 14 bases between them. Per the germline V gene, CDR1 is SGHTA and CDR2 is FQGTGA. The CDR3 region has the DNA TGTGCCAGCAGCTTATCTCGTCTAGCGAACTACGAGCAGTACTTC. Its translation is CASSLSRLANYEQYF. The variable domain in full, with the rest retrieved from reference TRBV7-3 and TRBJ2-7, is GAGVSQTPSNKVTEKGKYVELRCDPISGHTALYWYRQSLGQGPEFLIYFQGTGAADDSGLPNDRFFAVRPEGSVSTLKIQRTERGDSAVYLCASSLSRLANYEQYFGPGTRLTVT.

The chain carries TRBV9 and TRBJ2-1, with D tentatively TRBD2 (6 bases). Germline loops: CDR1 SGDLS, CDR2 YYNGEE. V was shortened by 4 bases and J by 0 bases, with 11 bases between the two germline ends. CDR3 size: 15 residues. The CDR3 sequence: CASSLGGVSYNEQFF. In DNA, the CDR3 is TGTGCCAGCAGCTTGGGGGGAGTCTCCTACAATGAGCAGTTCTTC.